This TCR beta chain was obtained from a study of T cell changes during pregnancy in multiple sclerosis (dated by TCRdb to the late 2010s). Describing the broader study: In women with multiple sclerosis, the researchers looked at how the T cell repertoire shifted as pregnancy progressed.

Receptor amplification or capture employed the immunoSEQ multiplex PCR assay. What TCRdb holds here is the immuneACCESS table cut down to in-frame rearrangements. Part of the clones is not present; checked against another copy, under half of the missing clones reflect an unresolved V gene, and the others are unexplained. The sample records about 59,000 clones, about nine tenths of which are singletons. The ten largest clones add up to about 1.5% of the sample. Points on this clone: No cognate antigen has been identified for it. The input lacks base qualities; no much larger clone sits a single base away.

According to the germline V gene (reference sequence), CDR1 reads SEHNR and CDR2 reads FQNEAQ. The junction carries 14 bases between V and J, which are trimmed by 3 bases and 3 bases respectively. Inclusive of the bounding cysteine and phenylalanine, the CDR3 is 15 residues long. Only the CDR3 region is kept as DNA, spanning 45 bases read in frame from base 1. This receptor was obtained from a female donor with multiple sclerosis, enrolled in a pregnancy study. The input for sequencing was peripheral blood, taken in the second trimester of pregnancy. The chain links TRBV7-9 with TRBJ1-1; the D gene cannot be named for sure. The CDR3: CASSFRTPGDTEAFF. The DNA is TGTGCCAGCAGCTTCCGGACTCCCGGGGACACTGAAGCTTTCTTT.